The clone carrying this TCR beta chain was seen once. The CDR3 consists of 12 residues. Trimming took off 9 bases at V and 1 base at J, with 10 bases between the two ends. Germline V lookup: CDR1 MNHNY, CDR2 SVGAGI (reference sequence). This entry comes from a study of blood T cells in healthy people across ages. With a J-beta primer mix and a sample-barcoded 5' primer, a second PCR ran about 7 to 12 cycles. MiXCR, run by TCRdb on the 5' RACE reads, gives a single entry per CDR3 protein. The sample includes some 1.1 million distinct CDR3 sequences, less than 45% of them seen just once. The clonotype originates from a man aged 18 to 30 in good health. Material for sequencing was blood. The chain uses TRBV6-6 and TRBJ2-7, with D perhaps TRBD1 (5 bases). This CDR3 reads CARLDSSYEQYF. CDR3 nucleotides: TGTGCCAGACTCGACAGTTCCTACGAGCAGTACTTC.